This record covers a single T cell receptor beta chain. The antigen is unknown. Pooled together were second doses at about 4 or about 12 weeks. This CDR3 comprises 15 residues. Germline V gene sequence: CDR1 MNHEY, CDR2 SMNVEV (reference sequence). Trimming left V 5 bases short and J 1 base short, with 13 bases between. Clones were read by immunoSEQ multiplex PCR, and TCRdb kept only the in-frame ones, dropping some. The sample has about 160,000 clones, approximately 90% seen once. This entry is derived from a study of T cell responses to AZD1222 COVID-19 vaccine. Findings and limits, study-wide: Receipt of two AZD1222 doses was followed by a rise in Spike-specific TCR breadth and depth. None of the repertoires were sampled until the peak T cell response had passed. Seropositive status at baseline applied to only 6 or 7 AZD1222 recipients.

This clonotype was sampled from an adult who received the AZD1222 COVID-19 vaccine. Sequenced material: peripheral blood, taken 28 days after the second AZD1222 dose. The rearrangement uses TRBV27 and TRBJ2-3; D may be TRBD1 (5 bases). CDR3 region: CASSPRQPRTDTQYF. DNA for the CDR3: TGTGCCAGCAGTCCCCGACAGCCTCGCACAGATACGCAGTATTTT.